Presented here are 19 T cell receptor beta chains from one specimen sequenced in a study of T cell repertoires and Cas9 in healthy adults. Assay used: immunoSEQ multiplex PCR; TCRdb lists only in-frame clones, some missing. The data show some 14,000 clones, around nine tenths seen once. Sequencing was done on a sample of Tregs (CD4+, CD25+, CD127-, CD137-, CD154-) from PBMCs; culture status not recorded. These receptors originate from a human donor in good health.

This clone was seen only once. The chain uses TRBV7-8 and TRBJ1-5, with no clear D. This CDR3 spans 15 amino acids. Germline V gene sequence: CDR1 SGHVS, CDR2 FQNEAQ. Trimming shortened V by 5 bases and J by 1 base, and 12 bases separated the two germline ends. The CDR3: CASSLLAGSNQPQHF. The CDR3 nucleotides are TGTGCCAGCAGCCTCCTGGCTGGGAGCAATCAGCCCCAGCATTTT.

V and J are TRBV5-1 and TRBJ1-6; TRBD1 matches 10 bases. The ends lost 3 bases at V and 6 bases at J; junction bases unmatched: 3. CDR1 and CDR2 from the germline V gene are SGHRS and YFSETQ. The CDR3 consists of 15 residues. Written as DNA, the CDR3 is TGCGCCAGCAGCTACGGACAGGGGGGTAATTCACCCCTCCACTTT. This sequence encodes CASSYGQGGNSPLHF.

The chain combines TRBV5-1 with TRBJ1-4; D not certain. This CDR3 has 11 amino acids. CDR1 SGHRS and CDR2 YFSETQ come from the germline V gene. With 5 bases removed from V and 8 bases from J, the gap between germline ends came to 7 bases. Written as DNA, the CDR3 is TGCGCCAGCAGAAATCACGAAAAACTGTTTTTT. It translates to CASRNHEKLFF.

The chain is built from TRBV4-2 and TRBJ1-2; the D is unclear. The germline V and J ends were trimmed by 1 base and 2 bases, with 11 bases remaining between them. The CDR3 is made up of 15 amino acids. Germline V gene data show CDR1 as LGHNA and CDR2 as YNFKEQ. This CDR3 reads CASSQVRPHNYGYTF. CDR3 sequence (DNA): TGTGCCAGCAGCCAAGTCCGGCCACACAACTATGGCTACACCTTC.

CDR3 nucleotides: TGTGCCAGCAGCCACCCCAGGCCACAGGGGTCTGGCTACACCTTC. Encoded protein: CASSHPRPQGSGYTF. The chain recombines TRBV6-5 with TRBJ1-2, with 7 bases that match TRBD1. V trimming: 6 bases; J trimming: 7 bases; junction bases outside the gene matches: 14. CDR3 length: 15 residues. Germline assignment: CDR1 MNHEY and CDR2 SVGAGI.

The chain couples TRBV5-6 to TRBJ2-3; no reliable D call. V was clipped by 0 bases and J by 2 bases, with 7 bases between them. Germline CDR1 is SGHDT and CDR2 is YYEEEE. CDR3 length: 14 residues. The CDR3, as DNA: TGTGCCAGCAGCTTGGGTCAAGACACAGATACGCAGTATTTT. Translation: CASSLGQDTDTQYF.

This rearrangement joins TRBV15 to TRBJ1-3, with 10 bases that match TRBD1. The CDR3 is made up of 15 amino acids. Trimming took 4 bases from V and 3 from J; bases not matched to a gene: 3. CDR1 and CDR2 from the germline V gene are LNHNV and YYDKDF (reference sequence). The CDR3 loop is CATSTGQGLGNTIYF. The CDR3 DNA is TGTGCCACCAGCACGGGACAGGGGCTTGGAAACACCATATATTTT.

This chain connects TRBV25-1 to TRBJ1-1; no clear D gene. The CDR3 contains 13 residues. Trimming pared 6 bases from V and 2 bases from J, leaving 10 bases between. Germline lookup yields CDR1 MGHDK and CDR2 SYGVNS. The CDR3 loop reads CASSPDGNTEAFF. For the CDR3, the DNA is TGTGCCAGCAGCCCGGACGGAAACACTGAAGCTTTCTTT. The full variable domain, its missing parts supplied by reference TRBV25-1 and TRBJ1-1, is EADIYQTPRYLVIGTGKKITLECSQTMGHDKMYWYQQDPGMELHLIHYSYGVNSTEKGDLSSESTVSRIRTEHFPLTLESARPSHTSQYLCASSPDGNTEAFFGQGTRLTVV.

The chain has TRBV15 and TRBJ1-1, with D unresolved. CDR3 size: 14 residues. In germline, CDR1 is LNHNV, CDR2 YYDKDF (reference sequence). V was shortened by 0 bases and J by 9 bases, with 14 bases between the two germline ends. This CDR3 is CATSRDRPGGKAFF. The CDR3 DNA follows: TGTGCCACCAGCAGAGATCGACCAGGCGGCAAAGCTTTCTTT.

This chain connects TRBV19 to TRBJ2-2; TRBD1 aligns across 9 bases. V lost 5 bases to trimming and J lost 4 bases; unmatched junction nucleotides: 5. Germline-derived CDR1 and CDR2 are LNHDA and SQIVND (reference sequence). The CDR3 is made up of 15 amino acids. DNA for the CDR3: TGTGCCAGTAGTCCGGGACAGGGAAGCACCGGGGAGCTGTTTTTT. As protein: CASSPGQGSTGELFF. Complete variable domain (other parts from reference TRBV19 and TRBJ2-2): DGGITQSPKYLFRKEGQNVTLSCEQNLNHDAMYWYRQDPGQGLRLIYYSQIVNDFQKGDIAEGYSVSREKKESFPLTVTSAQKNPTAFYLCASSPGQGSTGELFFGEGSRLTVL.

This chain links TRBV7-6 with TRBJ2-1; a weak D match, TRBD2 (6 bases). The CDR3 spans 11 residues. The germline gives CDR1 SGHVS, CDR2 FNYEAQ. V was trimmed by 3 bases and J by 9 bases, leaving 6 bases between them. This CDR3 is CASSLGGEQFF. CDR3 nucleotides: TGTGCCAGCAGCTTGGGGGGTGAGCAGTTCTTC.

This chain links TRBV5-5 with TRBJ2-7, with D hard to call. Trimming took off 4 bases at V and 3 bases at J, with 14 bases between the two ends. Germline V gene sequence: CDR1 SGHKS, CDR2 YYEKEE (reference sequence). The CDR3 is made up of 14 amino acids. The CDR3 coding sequence is TGTGCCAGCAGCCTATCCAGAATTATCTACGAGCAGTACTTC. Protein product: CASSLSRIIYEQYF.

The genes are TRBV5-8 and TRBJ1-6, with no clear D. V lost 5 bases, J lost 0 bases, and 9 bases lay in between. In germline, CDR1 is SGHTS, CDR2 YDEGEE. This CDR3 is built from 15 residues. The chain's CDR3 is CASRERSSYNSPLHF. As DNA, the CDR3 is TGTGCCAGCAGGGAAAGAAGCTCCTATAATTCACCCCTCCACTTT.

The chain links TRBV30 to TRBJ1-6, with 7 nucleotides matching TRBD1. The J segment lost 8 bases and the V segment lost 8 bases, leaving 12 bases of the junction unmatched. The CDR3 is made up of 14 amino acids. In germline, CDR1 is GTSNPN, CDR2 SVGIG (reference sequence). CDR3 residues: CAGRRQGWDSPLHF. CDR3 bases: TGTGCCGGGCGCCGACAGGGATGGGATTCACCCCTCCACTTT. The full variable domain, in which reference TRBV30 and TRBJ1-6 provide the parts outside the CDR3, is SQTIHQWPATLVQPVGSPLSLECTVEGTSNPNLYWYRQAAGRGLQLLFYSVGIGQISSEVPQNLSASRPQDRQFILSSKKLLLSDSGFYLCAGRRQGWDSPLHFGNGTRLTVT.

The genes are TRBV11-3 and TRBJ1-1, with TRBD1 identical over 7 bases. The germline CDR1 and CDR2 sequences are SGHNT and YENEEA. This CDR3 has 13 amino acids. V was pared by 5 bases and J by 3 bases, with 3 bases of the junction left unmatched. The CDR3 spells CASSLDRDTEAFF. The CDR3 DNA is TGTGCCAGCAGCCTTGACAGGGACACTGAAGCTTTCTTT. The variable domain in full, with the rest retrieved from reference TRBV11-3 and TRBJ1-1, is EAGVVQSPRYKIIEKKQPVAFWCNPISGHNTLYWYLQNLGQGPELLIRYENEEAVDDSQLPKDRFSAERLKGVDSTLKIQPAELGDSAVYLCASSLDRDTEAFFGQGTRLTVV.

This clone occurred once. The chain recombines TRBV5-1 with TRBJ1-6; D is undetermined. There are 13 residues in the CDR3. Germline CDR1 is SGHRS and CDR2 is YFSETQ. The V and J ends lost 1 base and 8 bases respectively, with 7 bases between them. In DNA form, the CDR3 reads TGCGCCAGCAGCTTGACAGAGGATTCACCCCTCCACTTT. This gives the protein CASSLTEDSPLHF.

The V and J genes are TRBV6-5 and TRBJ1-3, with D uncertain. V was cut by 7 bases and J by 0 bases, with 10 bases left in between. CDR1 and CDR2 (germline): MNHEY, SVGAGI. There are 14 residues in the CDR3. This CDR3 reads CASKRAVSGNTIYF. The CDR3 DNA is TGTGCCAGCAAACGGGCGGTCTCTGGAAACACCATATATTTT.

The genes are TRBV11-2 and TRBJ2-7; 8 bases are shared with TRBD1. J lost 3 bases, V lost 5 bases, and 15 bases had no gene match. The V gene's germline CDR1 is SGHAT and CDR2 FQNNGV. The CDR3 is 17 residues long. CDR3 in amino acids: CASSQGTGRGRNYEQYF. CDR3 sequence (DNA): TGTGCCAGCAGCCAAGGGACAGGACGAGGGAGGAACTACGAGCAGTACTTC.

The chain joins TRBV15 to TRBJ2-1; 11 bases fit TRBD2. Trimming removed 3 bases from V and 9 bases from J; junction bases left unmatched: 10. The CDR3 consists of 16 residues. Germline CDR1 reads LNHNV; CDR2 reads YYDKDF (reference sequence). The CDR3 nucleotides are TGTGCCACCAGCAGTCTCACTAGCGGGGGCTTCGGTGAGCAGTTCTTC. Translating gives CATSSLTSGGFGEQFF.